The present T cell receptor (delta chain) was sequenced within a study of gamma-delta chains in newborns, infants, children. Study at large: Innate gammadelta T cells reportedly expand polyclonally right after birth, driven by microbial exposure, per the title.

This clone was observed a few times. A clone one base away is much larger, so this may be a read error. Other DNA sequences in the sample encode the same CDR3. TCRdb used CATT to re-call clones from the reads. The repertoire has 5,000 to 7,000 delta-chain clones, approximately 2.4% of them found once; the top ten carry 15% to 17%. The CDR3 sequence is 16 residues long. From germline, CDR1 is GEAIGNYY and CDR2 EKD. This TCR derives from a child who was a newborn, infant or young child, either healthy, febrile or measles-vaccinated (not recorded which). This chain uses TRDV2 with TRDJ1; the match to TRDD3 covers 9 bases. The specimen was blood. CDR3 nucleotides: TGTGCCTGTGACACCGCGGAACTGGGGGACACCGATAAGCTCATCTTT. Translated, it gives CACDTAELGDTDKLIF.